This is a list of T cell receptor beta chains from one sample in a study of PD-1 blockade in classical Hodgkin lymphoma. Generated by immunoSEQ multiplex PCR, the TCRdb table keeps only in-frame clones and is missing some. The data hold roughly 20,000 clones, with approximately 90% observed a single time. Sample: peripheral blood mononuclear cells (PBMCs), taken before the second cycle of nivolumab. These receptors were collected from a human donor with classical Hodgkin lymphoma. CDR3s include the opening cysteine and the closing phenylalanine or tryptophan. The D gene is left open where the match is weak. Where a row states a size, it is once, few, many or the class of an expanded clone; other rows omit it.

-	TRBV25-1	TRBJ1-1	-	CASSWTGNTEAFF	TGTGCCAGCAGTTGGACGGGCAACACTGAAGCTTTCTTT
-	TRBV5-5	TRBJ2-2	TRBD2	CASSLHLAGTNTGELFF	TGTGCCAGCAGCTTGCATCTAGCGGGAACGAACACCGGGGAGCTGTTTTTT
-	TRBV7-9	TRBJ2-1	TRBD1	CASRSRQGAYNEQFF	TGTGCCAGCAGATCACGACAGGGAGCTTACAATGAGCAGTTCTTC
once	TRBV14	TRBJ1-4	-	CASSQGISGELFF	TGTGCCAGCAGCCAAGGGATTTCAGGGGAACTGTTTTTT
-	TRBV7-7	TRBJ2-7	TRBD1	CASSLSGGSEQYF	TGTGCTAGCAGCTTATCAGGGGGTTCAGAGCAGTACTTC
-	TRBV2	TRBJ2-1	TRBD2	CASSEPSGGARSSYNEQFF	TGTGCCAGCAGTGAACCTAGCGGGGGGGCTCGGAGCTCCTACAATGAGCAGTTCTTC
-	TRBV9	TRBJ2-1	-	CASSFRTDNEQFF	TGTGCCAGCAGCTTTAGGACCGACAATGAGCAGTTCTTC
-	TRBV6-6	TRBJ2-7	-	CASSAGLLNSYEQYF	TGTGCCAGCAGTGCGGGACTTCTTAACTCCTACGAGCAGTACTTC
-	TRBV6-6	TRBJ1-1	-	CASSLTGRPEAFF	TGTGCCAGCAGTCTAACAGGGCGCCCTGAAGCTTTCTTT
-	TRBV25-1	TRBJ2-5	TRBD1	CASSWRDRDRGQETQYF	TGTGCCAGCAGTTGGCGGGACCGGGACAGGGGTCAAGAGACCCAGTACTTC
once	TRBV5-1	TRBJ2-7	-	CASSFEGIREEQYF	TGCGCCAGCAGCTTCGAAGGGATCCGGGAGGAGCAGTACTTC